The rows below give T cell receptor beta chains drawn from one sample of a study of blood T cell repertoires in COVID-19. Generated by immunoSEQ multiplex PCR, the TCRdb table keeps only in-frame clones and is missing some. The sample records about 250,000 clones, more than 85% being singletons. Sequenced sample: PBMCs or T cells enriched from blood (not recorded which). The receptors stem from a woman aged 45-65 years who had recovered from COVID-19. Both conserved end residues are part of each CDR3. Fields, in order: V gene, CDR3 protein.

v_gene: TRBV23-1
CDR3aa: CASSQFEQALNQPQHF

v_gene: TRBV4-3
CDR3aa: CASSQDYSGGAETQYF

v_gene: TRBV5-4
CDR3aa: CATQGTSGYQETQYF

v_gene: TRBV6-1
CDR3aa: CASSESSEQYF

v_gene: TRBV30
CDR3aa: CAWRLGRAISGANVLTF

v_gene: TRBV19
CDR3aa: CASSIAASGSWDTGELFF

v_gene: TRBV16
CDR3aa: CASSRKGALNTEAFF

v_gene: TRBV7-9
CDR3aa: CASSPDIFGYTF

v_gene: TRBV27
CDR3aa: CASSNLIPGYYNEQFF

v_gene: TRBV30
CDR3aa: CAWSAPVRGTFTLHF